This T cell receptor (beta chain) was observed in a study of long-term antiretroviral therapy in people with HIV. Study-wide results and limits: Before ART, certain clones expanded, and these dominated the repertoire at all time points. Blood collection from about 2003 to 2018 possibly occurred under older ART regimens. Upon ART, diversity increased but remained lower than transplant donor controls.

The assay, immunoSEQ v3.0, was run at survey level. Libraries were prepared by immunoSEQ multiplex PCR; TCRdb keeps only in-frame clonotypes and omits some of them. The data show tens of thousands of clones, roughly four fifths seen once. The samples comprised about 0.95-11 million cryopreserved PBMC ahead of DNA extraction. In regard to this clone: The antigen is unknown.

The CDR3 spans 13 residues. The V gene lost 8 bases and the J gene lost 2 bases, with 12 bases spanning the gap. Germline V CDR1 and CDR2: SNHLY, FYNNEI. Sequences were derived from unsorted PBMCs, sampled 0.3 years after starting antiretroviral therapy. The sequence was obtained from a man in his late teens or twenties with HIV. The J gene is TRBJ1-1, the V gene TRBV2, with no clear D. This CDR3 reads CASSSLFNTEAFF. The CDR3, as DNA: TGTGCCAGCTCTAGCCTGTTTAACACTGAAGCTTTCTTT.